This T cell receptor (beta chain) was identified during a study of T cell changes during pregnancy in multiple sclerosis. The table came from immunoSEQ multiplex PCR; TCRdb's copy has only in-frame clones and leaves some out. Among under 45,000 clones listed, roughly 90% were seen once. Germline CDR1 and CDR2: SEHNR and FQNEAQ (reference sequence). Deletions cut 5 bases from V and 5 bases from J, with 9 bases between. The CDR3 covers 12 residues. The sequence was collected from a female donor with multiple sclerosis, enrolled in a pregnancy study. This material consisted of CD8+ T cells from peripheral blood mononuclear cells, taken in the first trimester of pregnancy. The rearrangement links TRBV7-9 to TRBJ1-1; no definite D call. The CDR3 region has the DNA TGTGCCAGCAGCCCCGGGTGGACTGAAGCTTTCTTT. This gives the protein CASSPGWTEAFF.